This T cell receptor (beta chain) was identified in a study of spatial heterogeneity in lung cancer. Study at large: The average appearance count of each unique TCR and UMI combination in raw reads was more than 9.5.

This clonotype was recorded a few times. Its specificity is not known. Time point given: sample taken at primary tumor resection. TCRdb processed the 5' RACE reads anew with MiXCR; each CDR3 protein has one entry. This table holds about 680 distinct CDR3 sequences, around 33% found once. General study results and limits: Intratumoral expanded alpha and beta TCR counts were found to track tumor mutation counts. Expanded TCR counts, ubiquitous and regional, correlated respectively with ubiquitous and regional nonsynonymous mutation counts.

Sample: lung tumor tissue, taken at surgery. The receptor was derived from a male donor with early-stage non-small cell lung cancer.

The DNA of the CDR3 is TGTGCCAGCAGTTATCGGGCAGGGGGGTTGAACACTGAAGCTTTCTTT. Protein: CASSYRAGGLNTEAFF. The gene calls are TRBV6-5 and TRBJ1-1, with 7 bases lining up with TRBD1. The V gene's germline CDR1 is MNHEY and CDR2 SVGAGI. The trim removed 3 bases at V and 0 bases at J, leaving 7 bases unmatched. The CDR3 runs 16 residues.